This entry lists 10 T cell receptor beta chains sequenced from one sample in a study of identical twins. Each CDR3 protein gets one entry after TCRdb re-called the 5' RACE reads with MiXCR. This sample has approximately 670,000 distinct CDR3 sequences, with approximately 6% found just once. Sequencing input: naive T cells sorted from blood. The receptor set was obtained from a young man in good health.

This clonotype was found many times. The chain recombines TRBV20-1 with TRBJ2-2, with D possibly TRBD1 on 7 matching bases. This CDR3 contains 16 residues. V shed 6 bases and J shed 3 bases, with 20 bases lying between them. CDR1 and CDR2 (germline): DFQATT, SNEGSKA (reference sequence). This chain's CDR3 is CSAKRGGRGDTGELFF. CDR3 DNA sequence: TGCAGTGCGAAAAGAGGGGGCAGGGGGGACACCGGGGAGCTGTTTTTT.

The sample holds a few counts of this clonotype. The chain joins TRBV12-3 or TRBV12-4 to TRBJ1-6; the match to TRBD1 covers 9 bases. The junction had 7 bases not matched to a gene; V was cut back by 3 bases and J by 13 bases. The CDR3 is 14 residues long. This CDR3 reads CASSLGQGLPPLHF. Here the CDR3 DNA reads TGTGCCAGCAGTTTGGGACAGGGCCTACCGCCCCTCCACTTT.

The chain recombines TRBV20-1 with TRBJ2-7, with D perhaps matching TRBD2 (7 bases). The germline V gene has CDR1 DFQATT and CDR2 SNEGSKA (reference sequence). Trimming removed 6 bases from V and 3 bases from J, with 18 bases in between. The CDR3 consists of 14 residues. CDR3 nucleotide sequence: TGCAGTGCCCGGTGGGGGGGCAGTGGCTACGAGCAGTACTTC. Translation gives CSARWGGSGYEQYF.

Concerning this clonotype itself: At one boundary the junction diverges from the germline segment, which might be a read error. This chain uses TRBV20-1 with TRBJ1-3; 11 bases are a match to TRBD1. Germline CDR1 and CDR2: DFQATT and SNEGSKA (reference sequence). This CDR3 region has 9 residues. CDR3 in DNA: TGCAGTGCTTCGGACAGGGGGCCCTTT. Protein sequence: CSASDRGPF.

The V and J genes are TRBV15 and TRBJ2-1; no definite D call. Germline lookup yields CDR1 LNHNV and CDR2 YYDKDF (reference sequence). There are 12 residues in the CDR3. Trimming cost V 3 bases and J 9 bases, with 9 bases left between them. CDR3 nucleotide sequence: TGTGCCACCAGCAGGGCATGGGGTGAGCAGTTCTTC. It is translated as CATSRAWGEQFF.

In this sample, this clonotype turned up many times. The V and J genes are TRBV29-1 and TRBJ1-3, with D possibly matching TRBD1 (6 bases). Between the trimmed V and J ends, which lost 7 bases and 7 bases, there was a span of 14 bases. From germline, CDR1 is SQVTM and CDR2 ANQGSEA. The CDR3 contains 12 residues. The CDR3 region has the DNA TGCAGCGCCTACGGGGGGGCGAACACCATATATTTT. Translating it yields CSAYGGANTIYF. Full variable domain (remainder filled in from reference TRBV29-1 and TRBJ1-3): SAVISQKPSRDICQRGTSLTIQCQVDSQVTMMFWYRQQPGQSLTLIATANQGSEATYESGFVIDKFPISRPNLTFSTLTVSNMSPEDSSIYLCSAYGGANTIYFGEGSWLTVV.

This clonotype has ten or more counts. The chain recombines TRBV9 with TRBJ2-1, with 8 positions matching TRBD2. V lost 0 bases, J lost 8 bases, and 7 bases stayed unmatched. Germline V gives CDR1 SGDLS, CDR2 YYNGEE. There are 15 residues in the CDR3. In nucleotides, the CDR3 is TGTGCCAGCAGCGTAGGTCTTAGCGGGACCGATGAGCAGTTCTTC. Residues: CASSVGLSGTDEQFF.

This clonotype has at least ten counts. The chain employs TRBV12-3 or TRBV12-4 and TRBJ2-1, with 11 positions matching TRBD2. This CDR3 is built from 15 residues. V lost 3 bases, J lost 9 bases, and 7 bases stayed unmatched. CDR3: CASSLTSGAGSEQFF. The CDR3 coding sequence is TGTGCCAGCAGTTTGACTAGCGGGGCTGGATCTGAGCAGTTCTTC.

V usage is TRBV7-2 and J usage is TRBJ2-7, with 14 bases fitting TRBD2. CDR1 is SGHTA and CDR2 is FQGNSA in the germline V gene. Trimming at V came to 1 base and at J to 7 bases, leaving 6 bases not matched to a gene. This CDR3 has 16 residues. As DNA, the CDR3 is TGTGCCAGCAGCTTAGGCCGACTAGCGGGAGGGTGGGAGCAGTACTTC. This sequence encodes CASSLGRLAGGWEQYF.

This clonotype appeared many times. The chain joins TRBV7-7 to TRBJ2-2; D gene unclear. Trimming stripped 5 bases from V and 7 bases from J, with 11 bases between. The CDR3 runs to 13 residues. Germline V CDR1 and CDR2: SSHAT, FNYEAQ (reference sequence). The CDR3 spells CASSPSADGELFF. The CDR3 bases are TGTGCCAGCAGCCCATCCGCGGACGGGGAGCTGTTTTTT.